This TCR beta chain was identified during a study of blood T cells in healthy people across ages. Study context: Template-switching capture recovered about one barcoded beta molecule per two T cells.

Overall study results and limits: Expanded clonotype changes were possibly confounded by unknown donor CMV status.

Per the germline V gene, CDR1 is DFQATT and CDR2 is SNEGSKA (reference sequence). Trimming removed 0 bases from V and 9 bases from J; junction bases left unmatched: 5. The CDR3 totals 15 residues. Combining a sample-barcoded 5' primer with a J-beta primer mix, a second PCR ran for about 6 to 11 cycles. From the 5' RACE reads, TCRdb called clonotypes with MiXCR, one entry per CDR3 protein. The sample records about 1.5 million distinct CDR3 sequences, 35% to 45% being singletons. Isolation recovered at least 6.5 million PBMCs from every sample. This clonotype turned up a few times. Its antigen is still unknown.

Material: blood. The receptor was derived from a young woman in good health. This chain connects TRBV20-1 to TRBJ2-1; TRBD2 matches 13 bases. Written as DNA, the CDR3 is TGCAGTGCTAGAGACGGACTAGCGGGAGTAAGTGAGCAGTTCTTC. Protein: CSARDGLAGVSEQFF.